The clone carrying this T cell receptor beta chain is deemed medium-sized. The target antigen is unknown. Germline CDR1 reads SGHRS; CDR2 reads YFSETQ. With 0 bases removed from V and 10 bases from J, the gap between germline ends came to 13 bases. The CDR3 totals 13 residues. This record comes from a study of PD-1 blockade in classical Hodgkin lymphoma. Study-wide results and limits: A significant rise in TCR diversity was seen by C4D1 for CD4+ cells but not for CD8+ cells. For complete responders, baseline diversity was comparable to that of newly diagnosed patients. Reported findings placed baseline TCR diversity lower in newly diagnosed patients (compared with healthy donors). Whatever underlies the repertoire differences (possibly disease activity or prior therapy) remains undefined.

Described time point: cycle 4 day 1 (C4D1), after around six weeks of nivolumab. All trial patients relapsed after autologous stem cell transplantation. Magnetic depletion of unwanted cells isolated CD4+ T cells from thawed PBMCs. Sequencing used immunoSEQ multiplex PCR; TCRdb keeps in-frame clones, though not all of them. The sample yields about 17,000 clones, around 78% seen once. Specimen: CD4+ T cells from blood, collected before the fourth cycle of nivolumab. The receptor was derived from a human donor with classical Hodgkin lymphoma. The chain carries TRBV5-1 and TRBJ1-2; D remains unclear. CDR3 region: CASSLGGSPTYTF. In DNA form, the CDR3 reads TGCGCCAGCAGCTTGGGAGGGAGTCCAACCTACACCTTC. Full variable domain (remainder filled in from reference TRBV5-1 and TRBJ1-2): KAGVTQTPRYLIKTRGQQVTLSCSPISGHRSVSWYQQTPGQGLQFLFEYFSETQRNKGNFPGRFSGRQFSNSRSEMNVSTLELGDSALYLCASSLGGSPTYTFGSGTRLTVV.